These T cell receptor beta chains were read from a single sample in a study of T cells in Graves' hyperthyroidism and ophthalmopathy. TCRdb recomputed calls from the multiplex PCR reads with MiXCR, one row per CDR3 protein. This sample has hundreds of thousands of distinct CDR3 sequences, with 15% found just once. Sequenced: blood. These receptors all come from an older woman with Graves' ophthalmopathy. The CDR3 runs from the conserved cysteine through the conserved F or W. A D gene is named only where the DNA matches it firmly. Clone size is shown for a subset of rows, as once, few, many or a class of expanded clone.

>NA|TRBJ2-2|many|TRBV27
CASSPRGRVPGELFF
TGTGCCAGCAGCCCCCGGGGCAGGGTGCCCGGGGAGCTGTTTTTT
>NA|TRBJ2-2|many|TRBV2
CASSDFTGELFF
TGTGCCAGCAGTGACTTCACCGGGGAGCTGTTTTTT
>TRBD2|TRBJ2-3|few|TRBV29-1
CSGTSGITDTQYF
TGCAGCGGGACTAGCGGAATCACAGATACGCAGTATTTT
>TRBD2|TRBJ2-7|NA|TRBV7-9
CASSPDSGRASYEQYF
TGTGCCAGCTCCCCAGACAGCGGGAGGGCCTCCTACGAGCAGTACTTC
>TRBD2|TRBJ2-3|many|TRBV12-3/TRBV12-4
CASSQTRLAGGGLDTQYF
TGTGCCAGCAGTCAAACCCGACTAGCGGGGGGGGGGTTGGATACGCAGTATTTT
>NA|TRBJ2-7|many|TRBV7-9
CASSFRDNLGEQYF
TGTGCCAGCAGCTTCCGGGACAACCTTGGGGAGCAGTACTTC
>NA|TRBJ2-3|few|TRBV5-4
CASSLTGARRTDTQYF
TGTGCCAGCAGCTTGACGGGAGCACGACGCACAGATACGCAGTATTTT
>NA|TRBJ2-1|NA|TRBV7-9
CATRGRNEQFF
TGTGCCACCAGGGGACGCAACGAGCAGTTCTTC
>TRBD2|TRBJ2-7|NA|TRBV7-9
CASAAGGASTYEQYF
TGTGCCAGCGCCGCCGGGGGGGCCTCCACCTACGAGCAGTACTTC
>NA|TRBJ1-6|few|TRBV4-2
CASSQDSSYSPLHF
TGTGCCAGCAGCCAAGATTCCTCGTATTCACCCCTCCACTTT
>TRBD1|TRBJ2-7|few|TRBV4-2
CASSQDGTGGSYEQYF
TGTGCCAGCAGCCAAGATGGGACAGGGGGCTCCTACGAGCAGTACTTC
>NA|TRBJ2-7|many|TRBV28
CASSTPKGGTAPYEQYF
TGTGCCAGCAGTACCCCTAAGGGTGGGACCGCGCCCTACGAGCAGTACTTC
>NA|TRBJ1-2|many|TRBV28
CASSFGGGTQGGYTF
TGTGCCAGCAGTTTCGGTGGGGGGACCCAGGGGGGCTACACCTTC
>TRBD2|TRBJ2-3|NA|TRBV12-3/TRBV12-4
CASSTYSSGGASDTQYF
TGTGCCAGCAGTACGTACTCTAGCGGGGGGGCGTCAGATACGCAGTATTTT
>NA|TRBJ2-5|few|TRBV18
CASSMTRETQYF
TGTGCCAGCTCTATGACCAGGGAGACCCAGTACTTC
>NA|TRBJ1-6|few|TRBV6-1
CASSESWGARNSPLHF
TGTGCCAGCAGTGAGTCGTGGGGGGCTCGAAATTCACCCCTCCACTTT
>NA|TRBJ1-2|many|TRBV5-1
CASSLDGGTGYGYTF
TGCGCCAGCAGCTTGGATGGGGGCACAGGATATGGCTACACCTTC
>NA|TRBJ2-5|many|TRBV20-1
CSARDYYQETQYF
TGCAGTGCTAGAGATTACTACCAAGAGACCCAGTACTTC
>NA|TRBJ1-1|NA|TRBV14
CASSSLSLEGGEAFF
TGTGCCAGCAGCTCCCTCTCCTTGGAAGGGGGTGAAGCTTTCTTT
>TRBD2|TRBJ2-1|many|TRBV2
CASSRGEGPNEQFF
TGTGCCAGCAGTCGGGGGGAGGGCCCCAATGAGCAGTTCTTC
>NA|TRBJ1-1|many|TRBV6-1
CASSEGGASTEAFF
TGTGCCAGCAGTGAGGGTGGGGCCAGCACTGAAGCTTTCTTT
>NA|TRBJ1-5|few|TRBV30
CAWSVGQHQPQHF
TGTGCCTGGAGTGTAGGACAGCATCAGCCCCAGCATTTT
>NA|TRBJ2-1|few|TRBV7-9
CASSRAYPLFNEQFF
TGTGCCAGCAGCCGGGCCTACCCGCTTTTTAATGAGCAGTTCTTC
>NA|TRBJ2-3|many|TRBV7-9
CASSLGPTGTLGTDTQYF
TGTGCCAGCAGCTTAGGTCCAACCGGGACCTTAGGCACAGATACGCAGTATTTT
>NA|TRBJ2-1|many|TRBV28
CASRGPYNEQFF
TGTGCCAGCAGGGGCCCTTACAATGAGCAGTTCTTC
>TRBD2|TRBJ2-6|once|TRBV19
CASSPSGRGISGANVLTF
TGTGCCAGTAGTCCCTCGGGGAGGGGCATCTCTGGGGCCAACGTCCTGACTTTC
>TRBD2|TRBJ2-7|few|TRBV15
CATSRDSLAGEEQYF
TGTGCCACCAGCAGAGATTCGCTAGCGGGAGAAGAGCAGTACTTC
>NA|TRBJ1-1|few|TRBV5-6
CASSFGTLNTEAFF
TGTGCCAGCAGCTTTGGGACCTTGAACACTGAAGCTTTCTTT
>TRBD2|TRBJ2-1|many|TRBV27
CASSLFPGGSSYNEQFF
TGTGCCAGCAGTTTATTCCCGGGAGGGAGCTCCTACAATGAGCAGTTCTTC
>NA|TRBJ2-7|many|TRBV20-1
CSARVPRGSYEQYF
TGCAGTGCTAGAGTCCCAAGGGGTTCCTACGAGCAGTACTTC
>TRBD1|TRBJ1-3|NA|TRBV5-4
CASSGRDSSTGNTIYF
TGTGCCAGCAGCGGGCGGGACAGTTCAACTGGAAACACCATATATTTT
>TRBD2|TRBJ2-7|NA|TRBV18
CASSPTSGISYEQYF
TGTGCCAGCTCACCCACTAGCGGGATATCCTACGAGCAGTACTTC
>TRBD2|TRBJ2-1|many|TRBV29-1
CSVAGAAGGRGRNEQFF
TGCAGCGTTGCAGGGGCAGCGGGAGGGCGGGGGAGGAATGAGCAGTTCTTC
>TRBD1|TRBJ1-1|many|TRBV7-8
CASSMNRGTEAFF
TGTGCCAGCAGCATGAACAGGGGTACTGAAGCTTTCTTT
>NA|TRBJ1-5|many|TRBV19
CASSQTGGDQPQHF
TGTGCCAGTAGTCAGACAGGCGGGGATCAGCCCCAGCATTTT
>NA|TRBJ2-1|many|TRBV6-8
CASSYPTRTLNEQFF
TGTGCCAGCAGTTACCCGACCCGCACCCTTAATGAGCAGTTCTTC
>TRBD1|TRBJ2-1|NA|TRBV10-3
CAIEGQGSYNEQFF
TGTGCCATCGAGGGACAGGGGTCCTACAATGAGCAGTTCTTC
>TRBD1|TRBJ2-6|few|TRBV2
CASSEGSRGRGANVLTF
TGTGCCAGCAGTGAAGGGTCCAGGGGGCGCGGGGCCAACGTCCTGACTTTC
>NA|TRBJ2-1|many|TRBV18
CASSPMGEANEQFF
TGTGCCAGCTCACCAATGGGGGAGGCCAATGAGCAGTTCTTC
>TRBD2|TRBJ2-3|NA|TRBV20-1
CSARDLVVAGGPDTQYF
TGCAGTGCTAGAGATCTAGTGGTAGCGGGAGGGCCGGATACGCAGTATTTT
>NA|TRBJ2-5|NA|TRBV20-1
CSAGWGQQETQYF
TGCAGTGCGGGGTGGGGGCAGCAAGAGACCCAGTACTTC
>TRBD2|TRBJ2-4|NA|TRBV19
CASSIPPTRAGGTRNIQYF
TGTGCCAGTAGTATTCCCCCGACTCGAGCGGGAGGGACGAGGAACATTCAGTACTTC
>TRBD1|TRBJ1-1|NA|TRBV30
CAWGGSRGVGTEEAFF
TGTGCCTGGGGGGGATCCAGGGGGGTTGGGACTGAAGAAGCTTTCTTT
>NA|TRBJ1-5|NA|TRBV19
CASIRRLQESTVGNQPQHF
TGTGCCAGTATACGACGGTTACAGGAGTCTACAGTAGGCAATCAGCCCCAGCATTTT
>NA|TRBJ1-4|many|TRBV20-1
CSVAQGTNEKLFF
TGCAGTGTGGCCCAGGGAACTAATGAAAAACTGTTTTTT
>NA|TRBJ1-2|many|TRBV28
CASSSPRDPRVYGYTF
TGTGCCAGCAGTTCGCCCAGGGACCCCCGGGTATATGGCTACACCTTC
>NA|TRBJ1-2|many|TRBV28
CASSLSGANYGYTF
TGTGCCAGCAGTTTAAGCGGAGCTAACTATGGCTACACCTTC
>NA|TRBJ2-2|many|TRBV7-3
CASRGDGRATGELFF
TGTGCCAGCAGGGGGGACGGACGGGCCACCGGGGAGCTGTTTTTT
>TRBD2|TRBJ2-1|many|TRBV28
CASTLTSGSNEQFF
TGTGCCAGCACCCTGACTAGCGGGAGCAATGAGCAGTTCTTC
>TRBD2|TRBJ2-1|NA|TRBV9
CASSTGTSLEQFF
TGTGCCAGCAGCACCGGGACTAGCCTTGAGCAGTTCTTC
>NA|TRBJ2-7|many|TRBV20-1
CSARRGPYEQYF
TGCAGTGCTAGAAGGGGACCCTACGAGCAGTACTTC
>NA|TRBJ2-2|many|TRBV30
CAWKWGRGELFF
TGTGCCTGGAAATGGGGGAGAGGGGAGCTGTTTTTT
>NA|TRBJ1-1|many|TRBV19
CASTMGQVGNTEAFF
TGTGCCAGTACCATGGGCCAGGTGGGGAACACTGAAGCTTTCTTT
>NA|TRBJ2-7|few|TRBV9
CASSVGAGYEQYF
TGTGCCAGCAGCGTAGGGGCGGGCTACGAGCAGTACTTC
>NA|TRBJ1-2|many|TRBV5-1
CASSLAATTGHGYTF
TGCGCCAGCAGCTTGGCCGCTACGACGGGTCATGGCTACACCTTC
>NA|TRBJ2-7|many|TRBV5-1
CASSGDVHPSNEQYF
TGCGCCAGCAGCGGGGACGTACACCCTTCCAACGAGCAGTACTTC
>TRBD2|TRBJ2-1|many|TRBV2
CASSYDGTSGIDEQFF
TGTGCCAGCAGTTACGACGGGACTAGCGGGATCGATGAGCAGTTCTTC
>TRBD2|TRBJ2-1|NA|TRBV15
CATSRDGARGPRRGFYNEQFF
TGTGCCACCAGCAGAGATGGGGCTCGGGGTCCTAGGCGGGGGTTTTACAATGAGCAGTTCTTC
>TRBD1|TRBJ2-2|NA|TRBV27
CASSSGTANTGALFF
TGTGCCAGCAGTTCTGGGACAGCCAACACCGGGGCGCTGTTTTTT
>NA|TRBJ2-7|many|TRBV2
CASSDLGTYEQYF
TGTGCCAGCAGTGATTTAGGAACCTACGAGCAGTACTTC